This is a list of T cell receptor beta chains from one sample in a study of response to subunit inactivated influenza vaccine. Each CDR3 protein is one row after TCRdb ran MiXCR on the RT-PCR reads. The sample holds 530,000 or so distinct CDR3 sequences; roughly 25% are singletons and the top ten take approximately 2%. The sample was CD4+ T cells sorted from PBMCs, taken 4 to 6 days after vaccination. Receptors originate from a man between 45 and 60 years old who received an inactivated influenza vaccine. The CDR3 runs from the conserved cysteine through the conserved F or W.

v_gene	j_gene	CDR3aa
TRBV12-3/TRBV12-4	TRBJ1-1	CASSASWMVTEAFF
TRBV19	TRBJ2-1	CASSQTGSHEKFF
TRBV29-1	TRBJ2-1	CSGGQTGDNEQFF
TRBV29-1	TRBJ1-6	CSVRDRGRNSPLHF
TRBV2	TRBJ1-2	CASRSRGLNGYTF
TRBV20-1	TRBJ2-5	CSARRGTSETQYF
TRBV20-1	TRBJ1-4	CSAKASNEKLFF
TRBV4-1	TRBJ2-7	CASSQSGTGAEEQYF
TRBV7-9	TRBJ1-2	CASSKDSYGYTF
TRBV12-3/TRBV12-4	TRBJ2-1	CASSLEPGHRFF
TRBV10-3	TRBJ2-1	CAIGRGATTNNEQFF
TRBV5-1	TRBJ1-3	CASSLGGFGNTIYF
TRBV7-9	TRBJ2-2	CASSFGHIPTGELFF
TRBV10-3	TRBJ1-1	CAIRKSQENTEAFF
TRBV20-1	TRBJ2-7	CSALIGGTYEQYF
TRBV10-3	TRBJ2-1	CASGLASGEQFF